This record concerns one TCR beta chain sequence. Its antigen has not been determined. No much larger clonotype is one base removed from it; base qualities were not supplied. The CDR3 spans 15 residues, from the cysteine through the phenylalanine. Only the CDR3 portion is preserved as DNA: 45 bases, with reading frame beginning at the first base. V ends up 5 bases short and J 0 bases short, with an unmatched junction base count of 6. The germline V gene (reference sequence) yields LNHDA for CDR1 and SQIVND for CDR2. This sample stems from a study of blood T cell repertoires in COVID-19 (dated by TCRdb to about 2020). About the investigation overall: Samples from collaborators originated in the United States, Italy and Spain and spanned both the acute and convalescent phases of COVID-19. Subjects who had been exposed to COVID-19, were actively infected with it, or had recovered from it provided the deeply sampled blood TCRbeta repertoires that made up the dataset. The samples were drawn from two sources: the first 160 participants of the ongoing ImmuneRACE study, and fewer than 1,500 subjects contributed by 6 global collaborators. The prospective study material was composed of cDNA or gDNA derived from T cells, B-cell-depleted T cells, or PBMCs. HLA class I and class II types, where available, came from metadata supplied by the sample provider rather than from assay-based typing. Sample metadata almost always included a de-identified subject ID, COVID-19 status, age in years and sex. A freely available public database, intended as a resource for researchers studying the immune response to SARS-CoV-2, is where the repertoires were released.

In the prospective study, participants were roughly 18 to 89 years old, resided in 20 to 30 geographic areas of the United States, and were enrolled through a virtual design. Cohort assignment in the prospective study relied on participant-reported clinical history from a screening survey and a study questionnaire. A participant counted as exposed if, within 2 weeks of entering the study, that participant had been in contact with someone who had a PCR-confirmed or clinician-diagnosed COVID-19 case. Each participant in the prospective study had whole blood, serum and a nasopharyngeal or oropharyngeal swab collected by mobile phlebotomists. Additional blood draws and questionnaires over an approximately 2-month period could optionally be provided by prospective study participants. Before DNA extraction, prospective study blood samples were shipped either frozen or at room temperature. The immunoSEQ Assay, a bias-controlled multiplex PCR, was used to amplify TCRbeta CDR3 regions from genomic DNA. The original methods were these. Within the assay, amplification of reference gene primers was used to estimate how many nucleated cells each sample contained. Sequence reads were collapsed and filtered to measure the absolute abundance of every unique TCRbeta CDR3 rearrangement. For each sample, productive Simpson clonality was calculated as the square root of Simpson's diversity index over productive rearrangements. TCRdb provides this immuneACCESS table in a form limited to in-frame rearrangements. Some clones are lacking; in checked studies, under half of them reflect an unresolved V gene, and why the rest are absent is not known. V and J calls and clone size follow that table, whereas D and trimming were derived from the DNA. The sample table shows about 300,000 clones, and around 84% are seen once. The top ten clonotypes cover approximately 1.9% of the sample.

The full study reports these points: How much clinical and demographic metadata was included differed by source and by participant, and the metadata was provided uncurated.

Input material: PBMCs or T cells enriched from blood (not recorded which). The chain joins TRBV19 to TRBJ2-7; 8 bases in the junction line up with TRBD1. This clonotype was obtained from a woman aged 25 to 45 who had been exposed to COVID-19. The CDR3 corresponds to CASSPRQGYSYEQYF. The nucleotides read TGTGCCAGTAGTCCTCGACAGGGGTACTCCTACGAGCAGTACTTC.